Following are 19 T cell receptor beta chains from one sample sequenced in a study of immune heterogeneity within non-small cell lung tumors. Multiplex PCR employing 32 V and 13 J primers generated amplicons of the TCR beta CDR3. Using its own MiXCR run on the multiplex PCR reads, TCRdb lists one record per CDR3 protein. The repertoire holds about 10,000 distinct CDR3 sequences, with 25% to 30% as singletons. Bulk tumor genomic DNA was the template, and each sample received approximately 0.65 ug. Several biopsies per primary tumor were taken during surgery, spaced as far apart as possible. Undergoing curative surgery were patients whose non-small cell lung cancer was untreated and newly diagnosed. The specimen sequenced was lung tumor tissue. The receptors originated from a man over 45 with non-small cell lung cancer.

This clonotype turned up a few times. V is TRBV27 and J is TRBJ1-1; no reliable D call. V was pared by 5 bases and J by 4 bases, with 26 bases between. There are 18 residues in the CDR3. Germline lookup yields CDR1 MNHEY and CDR2 SMNVEV (reference sequence). CDR3 loop: CASSDLLGWEGGITEAFF. The CDR3 coding sequence is TGTGCCAGCAGTGACCTGCTGGGGTGGGAGGGAGGTATCACTGAAGCTTTCTTT.

Relative to its sample, this clonotype is medium-sized. V and J are TRBV20-1 and TRBJ2-3; D possibly uses TRBD1 or TRBD2 (5 bases each). Germline V lookup: CDR1 DFQATT, CDR2 SNEGSKA (reference sequence). This CDR3 spans 14 amino acids. V gave up 5 bases and J gave up 7 bases, with 19 bases separating them. CDR3 region: CSAAPDAQGHTQYF. The CDR3 DNA follows: TGCAGTGCTGCGCCCGACGCGCAGGGACATACGCAGTATTTT.

As to this clonotype: A much larger clonotype is one base distant, so this may be a read error. The conserved closing phenylalanine or tryptophan is absent in this CDR3, likely reflecting a read error. The chain carries TRBV6-2 or TRBV6-3 and TRBJ1-6, with D maybe TRBD1 (6 bases). Germline-derived CDR1 and CDR2 are MNHEY and SVGEGT. The CDR3 is made up of 13 amino acids. Trimming cost V 8 bases and J 10 bases, with 15 bases left between them. The DNA for the CDR3 is TGTGCCAGCTTACGACAGGTCCACTCACCCCTCCACGTT. Translating it yields CASLRQVHSPLHV.

This clonotype appeared a few times. J is TRBJ2-6 and V is TRBV19; D not resolved. Germline values: CDR1 LNHDA, CDR2 SQIVND (reference sequence). V shed 0 bases and J shed 1 base, with 7 bases lying between them. The CDR3 is 16 amino acids. This CDR3 reads CASSIEGGSGANVLTF. The CDR3 DNA reads TGTGCCAGTAGTATAGAGGGTGGGTCTGGGGCCAACGTCCTGACTTTC.

This clonotype appeared many times. The rearrangement uses TRBV12-3 or TRBV12-4 and TRBJ2-3; possibly TRBD2 for D (6 bases). Trimming cost V 0 bases and J 2 bases, with 12 bases left between them. The CDR3 has 16 residues. DNA for the CDR3: TGTGCCAGCAGTTTAGCGCGCGGGGTGACCACAGATACGCAGTATTTT. Translating gives CASSLARGVTTDTQYF.

The chain carries TRBV3-1 and TRBJ2-2; the match to TRBD2 covers 8 bases. There are 15 residues in the CDR3. CDR1 is LGHDT, CDR2 YNNKEL, per germline (reference sequence). J was trimmed by 4 bases and V by 3 bases; bases with no gene match: 4. CDR3 nucleotide sequence: TGTGCCAGCAGCCATCAACTAGCGGTCACCGGGGAGCTGTTTTTT. The encoded protein is CASSHQLAVTGELFF.

Sample share makes this clonotype medium-sized. The rearrangement joins TRBV6-1 to TRBJ1-4; 7 positions agree with TRBD1. CDR3 length: 15 residues. After removal of 4 bases from V and 7 bases from J, the junction contained 9 bases not matched to a gene. CDR1 is MNHNS and CDR2 is SASEGT in the germline V gene. CDR3: CASSADRVAREKLFF. In nucleotides, the CDR3 is TGTGCCAGCAGTGCAGACAGGGTTGCGCGTGAAAAACTGTTTTTT.

Comment on this clonotype: One junction end does not reproduce the germline sequence, and a read error may be involved. The CDR3 loop is CASRVGTDYGYTF. The CDR3, as DNA: TGTGCCAGCAGAGTAGGTACGGACTATGGCTACACATTC. This chain uses TRBV9 with TRBJ1-2; D not resolved. Germline lookup yields CDR1 SGDLS and CDR2 YYNGEE. CDR3 length equals 13 residues.

This sequence joins TRBV9 and TRBJ2-3; tentative D call: TRBD2 (6 bases). Germline CDR1 reads SGDLS; CDR2 reads YYNGEE. The CDR3 is 14 amino acids. V was shortened by 6 bases and J by 5 bases, with 16 bases between the two germline ends. As DNA, the CDR3 is TGTGCCAGCACCGGAGGGCTGGGGAAAGATACGCAGTATTTT. Translated, it gives CASTGGLGKDTQYF. Full variable domain (rest looked up from reference TRBV9 and TRBJ2-3): DSGVTQTPKHLITATGQRVTLRCSPRSGDLSVYWYQQSLDQGLQFLIQYYNGEERAKGNILERFSAQQFPDLHSELNLSSLELGDSALYFCASTGGLGKDTQYFGPGTRLTVL.

In regard to this clonotype: A much bigger clone sits one base away, suggesting this may be a read error. J is TRBJ2-7 and V is TRBV20-1; no reliable D call. The CDR3 extends over 12 amino acids. CDR1 DFQATT and CDR2 SNEGSKA come from the germline V gene (reference sequence). V lost 5 bases and J 0 bases, leaving 8 bases between the germline ends. The DNA for the CDR3 is TGCAGTGCTGGTAGAAACTCCTACGAGCAGTACTTC. Amino acid sequence: CSAGRNSYEQYF.

Regarding this clonotype: A much more abundant neighbour one base away suggests this may be a read error. The gene calls are TRBV19 and TRBJ1-5; the D gene is possibly TRBD1 (5 bases). The germline V gene has CDR1 LNHDA and CDR2 SQIVND (reference sequence). The length of the CDR3 is 15 residues. CDR3 nucleotides: TGTGCCAGTAGTATAGATCGGCAGGGAAGACAGCACCAGCATTTT. Translated, it gives CASSIDRQGRQHQHF.

Ten or more counts support this clonotype. The chain has TRBV10-3 and TRBJ2-5, with a tentative D call TRBD1 (6 bases). Germline CDR1 and CDR2: ENHRY and SYGVKD. V dropped 5 bases and J dropped 2 bases, with 9 bases sitting between them. The CDR3 totals 13 residues. DNA of the CDR3: TGTGCCATCAGTCCAGGGGAACAAGAGACCCAGTACTTC. Translating gives CAISPGEQETQYF.

This clonotype was observed a handful of times. This chain connects TRBV12-3 or TRBV12-4 to TRBJ1-1; D gene unclear. The V and J ends lost 3 bases and 1 base respectively, with 3 bases between them. This CDR3 region has 12 residues. CDR3 protein: CASSLGNTEAFF. The CDR3 DNA reads as TGTGCCAGCAGTTTGGGGAACACTGAAGCTTTCTTT.

Notes on this clonotype: A read error may explain this, as a much larger clone is one base away. The chain employs TRBV30 and TRBJ1-5; D unresolved. V lost 0 bases and J lost 0, with 6 bases in between. Germline lookup yields CDR1 GTSNPN and CDR2 SVGIG (reference sequence). The CDR3 has 14 residues. The CDR3 loop is CAWSVGHSNQPQHF. The CDR3 DNA reads TGTGCCTGGAGTGTCGGGCATAGCAATCAGCCCCAGCATTTT.

This clonotype was observed a handful of times. The chain has TRBV14 and TRBJ1-4; the D is unclear. The CDR3 consists of 13 residues. V was shortened by 1 base and J by 5 bases, with 5 bases between the two germline ends. The germline CDR1 and CDR2 sequences are SGHDN and FVKESK. CDR3 nucleotide sequence: TGTGCCAGCAGCCAAGCTCCCAATGAAAAACTGTTTTTT. It encodes CASSQAPNEKLFF.

This clonotype was detected ten times or more. The V call is TRBV27, the J call TRBJ2-5, with D perhaps being TRBD1 or TRBD2 (5 bases each). V lost 5 bases to trimming and J lost 5 bases, with 21 bases between them. The CDR3 is 16 amino acids. Germline assignment: CDR1 MNHEY and CDR2 SMNVEV (reference sequence). The CDR3: CASSPRGAGRWETQYF. CDR3 coding DNA: TGTGCCAGCAGTCCCCGAGGGGCGGGTCGCTGGGAGACCCAGTACTTC.

By frequency in the sample, this clonotype is medium-sized. The chain carries TRBV5-1 and TRBJ2-6; perhaps TRBD1 as D (5 bases). Germline V gene lookup returns CDR1 SGHRS and CDR2 YFSETQ. The CDR3 is made up of 15 amino acids. With 3 bases removed from V and 2 bases from J, the gap between germline ends came to 9 bases. The CDR3 sequence is CASSSRATGANVLTF. The CDR3 DNA reads TGCGCCAGCAGCTCCAGGGCGACTGGGGCCAACGTCCTGACTTTC.

By share, this clonotype ranks as medium-sized. This chain joins TRBV6-5 and TRBJ2-7; 8 positions agree with TRBD1. The V and J ends lost 3 bases and 3 bases, in that order; junction bases with no gene match: 10. Looked up from germline, CDR1 is MNHEY and CDR2 is SVGAGI. The CDR3 sequence is 16 residues long. CDR3 amino acids: CASSYGGQAQIYEQYF. The DNA for the CDR3 is TGTGCCAGCAGTTATGGGGGACAGGCCCAGATCTACGAGCAGTACTTC.

This chain's CDR3 is CASSPFGLAGVSEQFF. CDR3 sequence (DNA): TGTGCCAGCAGCCCGTTCGGACTAGCGGGGGTCAGTGAGCAGTTCTTC. V is TRBV7-9 and J is TRBJ2-1; TRBD2 matches 13 bases. This CDR3 has 16 residues. Trimming took 5 bases from V and 9 from J; bases not matched to a gene: 10. The germline V gene has CDR1 SEHNR and CDR2 FQNEAQ (reference sequence).